Ten or more counts support the clone carrying this T cell receptor (beta chain). The antigen remains unidentified. This CDR3 region has 14 residues. The V gene's germline CDR1 is MNHEY and CDR2 SMNVEV (reference sequence). V was trimmed by 6 bases and J by 0 bases, leaving 12 bases between them. The entry originates in a study of T cells in Graves' hyperthyroidism and ophthalmopathy. Findings of the study overall: The model made its ophthalmopathy prediction, and onset followed a median about 6 months later. Among thyroid clonotypes expanded above 0.001, most also appeared in blood.

Amplification of TCR beta CDR3 regions used RNA as the template. Initially, a first-round RT-PCR of the TCR CDR3 employed the HTBI primer set. TCRdb reprocessed the multiplex PCR reads with MiXCR, giving one entry per CDR3 protein. The data contain 530,000 or so distinct CDR3 sequences, about 24% of them seen just once; the ten biggest clones take up around 10%. Among ophthalmopathy patients, the Clinical Activity Score reached at least 3, the NOSPECS grade reached at least 4, and duration remained under 3 months. Orbital computed tomography and thyroid ultrasound, together with serum TRAb and thyroxine and clinical symptoms, were used for diagnoses.

The chain carries TRBV27 and TRBJ2-7; D unclear. The sequence derives from a woman in her thirties with Graves' ophthalmopathy. Source material: blood. The CDR3: CASSEYPSSYEQYF. The CDR3 region has the DNA TGTGCCAGCAGCGAATATCCTAGCTCCTACGAGCAGTACTTC.